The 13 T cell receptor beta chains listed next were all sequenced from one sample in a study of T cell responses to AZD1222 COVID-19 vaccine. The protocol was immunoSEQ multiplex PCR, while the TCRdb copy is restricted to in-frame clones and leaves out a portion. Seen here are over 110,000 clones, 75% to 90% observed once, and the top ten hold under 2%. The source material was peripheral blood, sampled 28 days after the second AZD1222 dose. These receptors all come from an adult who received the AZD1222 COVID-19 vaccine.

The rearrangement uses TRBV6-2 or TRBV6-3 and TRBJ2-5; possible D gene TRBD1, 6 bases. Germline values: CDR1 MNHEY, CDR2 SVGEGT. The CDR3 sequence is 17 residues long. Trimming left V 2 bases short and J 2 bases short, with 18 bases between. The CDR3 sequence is CASSYPTSGRGQETQYF. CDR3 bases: TGTGCCAGCAGTTACCCCACTTCGGGCAGGGGACAAGAGACCCAGTACTTC.

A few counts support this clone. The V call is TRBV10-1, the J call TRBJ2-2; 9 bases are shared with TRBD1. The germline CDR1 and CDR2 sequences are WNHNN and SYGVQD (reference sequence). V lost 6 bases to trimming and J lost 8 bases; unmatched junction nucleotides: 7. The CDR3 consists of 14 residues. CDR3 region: CASREDRGGGELFF. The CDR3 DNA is TGCGCCAGCAGAGAGGACAGGGGCGGAGGGGAGCTGTTTTTT.

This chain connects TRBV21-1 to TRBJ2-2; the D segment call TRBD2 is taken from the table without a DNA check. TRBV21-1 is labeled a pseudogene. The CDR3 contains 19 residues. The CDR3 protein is CASSKRWTSGRANTGELFF. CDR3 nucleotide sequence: TGTGCCAGCAGCAAAAGGTGGACTAGCGGGAGAGCAAACACCGGGGAGCTGTTTTTT.

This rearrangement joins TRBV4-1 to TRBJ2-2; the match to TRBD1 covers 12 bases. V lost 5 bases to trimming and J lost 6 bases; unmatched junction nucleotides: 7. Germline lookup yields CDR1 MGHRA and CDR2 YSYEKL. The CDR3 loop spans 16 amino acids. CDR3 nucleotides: TGCGCCAGCAGCGCTCGGGACAGGGGGCCTTCCGGGGAGCTGTTTTTT. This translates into CASSARDRGPSGELFF.

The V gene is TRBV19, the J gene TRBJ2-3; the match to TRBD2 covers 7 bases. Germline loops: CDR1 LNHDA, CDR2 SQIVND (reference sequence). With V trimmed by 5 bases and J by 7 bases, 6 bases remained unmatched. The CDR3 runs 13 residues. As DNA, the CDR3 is TGTGCCAGTAGTTCGGCACTAGCGAATACGCAGTATTTT. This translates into CASSSALANTQYF.

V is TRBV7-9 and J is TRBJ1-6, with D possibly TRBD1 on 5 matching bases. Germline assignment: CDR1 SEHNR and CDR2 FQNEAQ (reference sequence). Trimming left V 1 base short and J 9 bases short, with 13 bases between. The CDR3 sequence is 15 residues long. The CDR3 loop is CASSLEQGAISPLHF. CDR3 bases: TGTGCCAGCAGCTTAGAACAAGGGGCAATTTCACCCCTCCACTTT. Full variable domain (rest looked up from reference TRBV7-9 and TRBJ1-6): DTGVSQNPRHKITKRGQNVTFRCDPISEHNRLYWYRQTLGQGPEFLTYFQNEAQLEKSRLLSDRFSAERPKGSFSTLEIQRTEQGDSAMYLCASSLEQGAISPLHFGNGTRLTVT.

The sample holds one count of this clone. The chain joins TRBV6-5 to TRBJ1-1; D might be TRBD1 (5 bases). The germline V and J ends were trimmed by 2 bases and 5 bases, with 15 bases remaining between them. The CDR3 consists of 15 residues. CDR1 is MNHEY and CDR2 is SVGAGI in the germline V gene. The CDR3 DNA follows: TGTGCCAGCAGTTACACCGGCGCAGGGCGGACTGAAGCTTTCTTT. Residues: CASSYTGAGRTEAFF.

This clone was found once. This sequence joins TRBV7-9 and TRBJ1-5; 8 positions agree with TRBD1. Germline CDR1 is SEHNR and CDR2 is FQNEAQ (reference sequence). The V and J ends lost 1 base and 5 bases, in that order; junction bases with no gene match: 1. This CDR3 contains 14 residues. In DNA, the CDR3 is TGTGCCAGCAGCTTAGGGGGACAGGATCAGCCCCAGCATTTT. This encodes CASSLGGQDQPQHF.

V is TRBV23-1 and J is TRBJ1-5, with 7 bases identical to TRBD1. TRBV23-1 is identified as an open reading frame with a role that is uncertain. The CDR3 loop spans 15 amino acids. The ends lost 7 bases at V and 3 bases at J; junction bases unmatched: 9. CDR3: CASTFDRAPNQPQHF. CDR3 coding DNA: TGCGCCAGCACCTTCGACAGGGCCCCCAATCAGCCCCAGCATTTT.

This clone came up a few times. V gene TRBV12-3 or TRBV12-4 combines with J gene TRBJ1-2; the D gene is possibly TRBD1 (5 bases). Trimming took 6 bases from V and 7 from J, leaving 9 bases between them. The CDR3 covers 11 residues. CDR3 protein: CASSRDSGYTF. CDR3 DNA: TGTGCCAGCAGCAGGGATAGTGGCTACACCTTC.

CDR3 nucleotides: TGTGCCAGCAGTTACTCGGCCGAAACCTCTGGAAACACCATATATTTT. Residues: CASSYSAETSGNTIYF. The chain has TRBV6-2 or TRBV6-3 and TRBJ1-3; D gene uncertain. Trimming took 0 bases from V and 0 from J, leaving 9 bases between them. Germline V lookup: CDR1 MNHEY, CDR2 SVGEGT. CDR3 length: 16 amino acids.

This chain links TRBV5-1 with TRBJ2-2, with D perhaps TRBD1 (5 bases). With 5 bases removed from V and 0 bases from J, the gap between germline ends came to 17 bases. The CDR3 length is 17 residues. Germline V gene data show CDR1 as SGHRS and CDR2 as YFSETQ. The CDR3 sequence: CASRTERGVANTGELFF. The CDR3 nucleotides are TGCGCCAGCAGGACGGAAAGGGGCGTCGCGAACACCGGGGAGCTGTTTTTT.

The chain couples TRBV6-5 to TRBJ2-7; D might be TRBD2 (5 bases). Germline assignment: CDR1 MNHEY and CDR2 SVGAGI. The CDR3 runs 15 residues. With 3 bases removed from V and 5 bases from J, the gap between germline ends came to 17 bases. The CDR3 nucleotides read TGTGCCAGCAGTTATTCAGACTATGCGGAGGACGAGCAGTACTTC. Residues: CASSYSDYAEDEQYF.